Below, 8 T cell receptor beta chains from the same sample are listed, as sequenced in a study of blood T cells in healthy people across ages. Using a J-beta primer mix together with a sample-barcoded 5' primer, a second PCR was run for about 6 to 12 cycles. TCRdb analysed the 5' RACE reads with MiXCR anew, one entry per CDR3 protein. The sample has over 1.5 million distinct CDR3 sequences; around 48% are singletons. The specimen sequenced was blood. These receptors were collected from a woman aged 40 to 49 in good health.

CDR3 DNA sequence: TGTGCCAGTAGCCTAGCCGACCCAGATACGCAGTATTTT. Amino acids: CASSLADPDTQYF. The V and J genes are TRBV19 and TRBJ2-3, with D possibly TRBD2 on 5 matching bases. The CDR3 extends over 13 amino acids. Trimming took 6 bases from V and 4 from J, leaving 11 bases between them. Germline V gene data show CDR1 as LNHDA and CDR2 as SQIVND (reference sequence).

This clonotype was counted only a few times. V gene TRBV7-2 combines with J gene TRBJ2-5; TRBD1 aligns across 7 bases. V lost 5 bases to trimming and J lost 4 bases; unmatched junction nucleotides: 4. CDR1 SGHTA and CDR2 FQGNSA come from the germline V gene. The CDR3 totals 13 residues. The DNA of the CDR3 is TGTGCCAGCAGCCATGACAGGGCAGAGACCCAGTACTTC. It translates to CASSHDRAETQYF.

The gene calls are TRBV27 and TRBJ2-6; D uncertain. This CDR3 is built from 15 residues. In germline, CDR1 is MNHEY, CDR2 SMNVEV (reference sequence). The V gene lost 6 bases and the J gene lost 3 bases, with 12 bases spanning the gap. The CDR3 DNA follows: TGTGCCAGCAGCCGACGGGCTTTTGGGGCCAACGTCCTGACTTTC. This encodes CASSRRAFGANVLTF.

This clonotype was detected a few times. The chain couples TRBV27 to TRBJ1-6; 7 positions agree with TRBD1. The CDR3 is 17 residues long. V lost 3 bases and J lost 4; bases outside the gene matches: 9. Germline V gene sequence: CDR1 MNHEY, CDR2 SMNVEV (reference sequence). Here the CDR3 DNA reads TGTGCCAGCAGTTTCGGGGGGACAGCACAGTATAATTCACCCCTCCACTTT. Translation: CASSFGGTAQYNSPLHF.

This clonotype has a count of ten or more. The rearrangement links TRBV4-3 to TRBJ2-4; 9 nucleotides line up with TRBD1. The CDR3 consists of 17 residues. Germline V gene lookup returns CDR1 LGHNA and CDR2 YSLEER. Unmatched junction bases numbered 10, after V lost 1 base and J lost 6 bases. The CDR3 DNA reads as TGCGCCAGCAGCCAAGGGGGAGCCGGGACAGGGAGAAACATTCAGTACTTC. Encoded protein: CASSQGGAGTGRNIQYF.

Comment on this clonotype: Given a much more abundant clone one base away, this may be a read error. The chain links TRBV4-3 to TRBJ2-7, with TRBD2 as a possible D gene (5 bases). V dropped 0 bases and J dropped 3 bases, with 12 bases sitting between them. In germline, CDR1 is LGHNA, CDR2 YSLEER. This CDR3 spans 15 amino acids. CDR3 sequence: CASSQDASGDYEQYF. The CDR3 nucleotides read TGCGCCAGCAGCCAAGATGCCAGCGGAGACTACGAGCAGTACTTC.

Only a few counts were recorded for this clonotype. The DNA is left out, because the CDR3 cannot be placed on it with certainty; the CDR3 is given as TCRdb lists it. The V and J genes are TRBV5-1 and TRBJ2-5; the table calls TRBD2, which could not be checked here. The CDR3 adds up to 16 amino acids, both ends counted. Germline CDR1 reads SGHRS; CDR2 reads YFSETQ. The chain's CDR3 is CASSLGTSSTSGRQYF.

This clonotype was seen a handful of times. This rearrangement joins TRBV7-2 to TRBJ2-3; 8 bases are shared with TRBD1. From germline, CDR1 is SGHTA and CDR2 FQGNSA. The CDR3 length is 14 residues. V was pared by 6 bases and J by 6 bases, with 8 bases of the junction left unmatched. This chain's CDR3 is CASRRAGGIDTQYF. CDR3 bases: TGTGCCAGCAGAAGGGCAGGGGGCATCGATACGCAGTATTTT.